Listed here are 20 T cell receptor beta chains from one sample, sequenced in a study of blood T cell repertoires in COVID-19. TCRdb keeps only in-frame clones here, not all; method: immunoSEQ multiplex PCR. The sample carries some 190,000 clones, around 89% recorded once. The specimen was peripheral blood. These receptors came from a human donor in a cohort sampled during active COVID-19.

CDR3 sequence: CASSFGSRGDEQYF. As DNA, the CDR3 is TGTGCCAGCAGCTTTGGCTCGCGGGGGGACGAGCAGTACTTC. This sequence joins TRBV7-2 and TRBJ2-7; 8 positions agree with TRBD2. CDR3 length: 14 amino acids. The V segment lost 3 bases and the J segment 5 bases; nucleotides outside the gene matches: 6. The germline V gene has CDR1 SGHTA and CDR2 FQGNSA. The full variable domain, completed using reference TRBV7-2 and TRBJ2-7, is GAGVSQSPSNKVTEKGKDVELRCDPISGHTALYWYRQSLGQGLEFLIYFQGNSAPDKSGLPSDRFSAERTGGSVSTLTIQRTQQEDSAVYLCASSFGSRGDEQYFGPGTRLTVT.

The CDR3 coding sequence is TGTGCCAGCAGCTTAGTAACAGGGGTGGGCGTCCTGACTTTC. Its protein is CASSLVTGVGVLTF. The chain couples TRBV7-9 to TRBJ2-6; the match to TRBD1 covers 7 bases. Germline V gives CDR1 SEHNR, CDR2 FQNEAQ (reference sequence). Trimming removed 1 base from V and 12 bases from J; junction bases left unmatched: 6. CDR3 size: 14 residues. The full variable domain, its missing parts supplied by reference TRBV7-9 and TRBJ2-6, is DTGVSQNPRHKITKRGQNVTFRCDPISEHNRLYWYRQTLGQGPEFLTYFQNEAQLEKSRLLSDRFSAERPKGSFSTLEIQRTEQGDSAMYLCASSLVTGVGVLTFGAGSRLTVL.

With regard to this clone: Other DNA sequences within the sample encode an identical CDR3. V gene TRBV19 combines with J gene TRBJ1-1; the match to TRBD1 covers 8 bases. This CDR3 has 14 amino acids. CDR1 and CDR2 from the germline V gene are LNHDA and SQIVND (reference sequence). Trimming removed 3 bases from V and 4 bases from J; junction bases left unmatched: 4. CDR3 nucleotides: TGTGCCAGTAGTATCGACAGGGGAGGCACTGAAGCTTTCTTT. It encodes CASSIDRGGTEAFF.

This clone was observed once. V and J are TRBV6-6 and TRBJ2-4; D might be TRBD1 (7 bases). This CDR3 contains 13 residues. V lost 4 bases, J lost 10 bases, and 14 bases lay in between. Germline assignment: CDR1 MNHNY and CDR2 SVGAGI (reference sequence). The CDR3 nucleotides are TGTGCCAGCAGTTCATCTTCAGGGGGGATTCAGTACTTC. This translates into CASSSSSGGIQYF.

This clone was seen a handful of times. The rearrangement uses TRBV5-1 and TRBJ2-3; 9 bases align to TRBD2. The CDR3 contains 16 residues. Germline lookup yields CDR1 SGHRS and CDR2 YFSETQ. The ends lost 6 bases at V and 5 bases at J; junction bases unmatched: 13. CDR3 bases: TGCGCCAGCAAGGACCTTAGCGGGAGTGGTAGAGATACGCAGTATTTT. Translation: CASKDLSGSGRDTQYF.

CDR3: CASSVITGTKGEQYF. The CDR3 DNA sequence: TGTGCCAGCAGCGTTATAACCGGGACTAAGGGCGAGCAGTACTTC. V is TRBV6-5 and J is TRBJ2-7; TRBD2 matches at 7 bases. The CDR3 length is 15 residues. V lost 6 bases to trimming and J lost 6 bases; unmatched junction nucleotides: 14. Germline-derived CDR1 and CDR2 are MNHEY and SVGAGI.

The V and J genes are TRBV9 and TRBJ2-2, with D tentatively TRBD1 (6 bases). The V gene's germline CDR1 is SGDLS and CDR2 YYNGEE. There are 14 residues in the CDR3. V was shortened by 3 bases and J by 0 bases, with 6 bases between the two germline ends. Here the CDR3 reads CASSGQANTGELFF. The CDR3 bases are TGTGCCAGCAGCGGACAGGCGAACACCGGGGAGCTGTTTTTT.

This chain uses TRBV11-2 with TRBJ2-1, with D perhaps TRBD2 (6 bases). V was trimmed by 5 bases and J by 3 bases, leaving 14 bases between them. Per germline, CDR1 SGHAT and CDR2 FQNNGV. This CDR3 comprises 15 residues. The CDR3 region is CASSAQTSLYNEQFF. DNA of the CDR3: TGTGCCAGCAGCGCCCAGACTAGTCTCTACAATGAGCAGTTCTTC.

V and J are TRBV3-1 (or the pseudogene TRBV3-2) and TRBJ1-6; no clear D. The CDR3 loop spans 14 amino acids. The V end was cut by 1 base, the J end by 7 bases, with 8 bases between. Germline V gene data show CDR1 as LGHDT and CDR2 as YNNKEL (reference sequence). The CDR3 sequence: CASSQVQSNSPLHF. CDR3 DNA: TGTGCCAGCAGCCAAGTACAGAGCAATTCACCCCTCCACTTT.

CDR3 region: CASSRADFNEQFF. For the CDR3, the DNA is TGTGCCAGCAGCAGAGCAGACTTTAATGAGCAGTTCTTC. The chain links TRBV6-5 to TRBJ2-1; D ambiguous. CDR1 and CDR2 (germline): MNHEY, SVGAGI. This CDR3 contains 13 residues. Between the trimmed V and J ends, which lost 6 bases and 7 bases, there was a span of 13 bases.

This chain uses TRBV3-1 (or the pseudogene TRBV3-2) with TRBJ2-7; the match to TRBD1 covers 8 bases. Trimming took 4 bases from V and 0 from J; bases not matched to a gene: 2. Germline assignment: CDR1 LGHDT and CDR2 YNNKEL (reference sequence). This CDR3 is 14 amino acids long. CDR3 sequence (DNA): TGTGCCAGCAGCCTCAGGGGGCCCTCCTACGAGCAGTACTTC. Translation: CASSLRGPSYEQYF.

V usage is TRBV18 and J usage is TRBJ1-6; a weak D match, TRBD1 (5 bases). Deletions cut 3 bases from V and 0 bases from J, with 18 bases between. Germline CDR1 is KGHSH and CDR2 is LQKENI. The CDR3 contains 19 residues. CDR3 in amino acids: CASSPAATALGSYNSPLHF. CDR3 bases: TGTGCCAGCTCACCGGCAGCGACAGCCCTAGGCTCCTATAATTCACCCCTCCACTTT.

The rearrangement uses TRBV10-1 and TRBJ1-2; 10 bases map to TRBD1. The CDR3 consists of 15 residues. Germline V lookup: CDR1 WNHNN, CDR2 SYGVQD (reference sequence). Unmatched junction bases numbered 6, after V lost 0 bases and J lost 8 bases. DNA for the CDR3: TGCGCCAGCAGTGAGTCCCGACAGGGGGCTAGCGGCTACACCTTC. Protein: CASSESRQGASGYTF.

The chain links TRBV7-2 to TRBJ1-6; D is unresolved. The germline gives CDR1 SGHTA, CDR2 FQGNSA. Deletions cut 2 bases from V and 10 bases from J, with 12 bases between. The CDR3 runs 14 residues. The CDR3 is CASSLSVWSSPLHF. The CDR3 coding sequence is TGTGCCAGCAGCTTATCGGTATGGAGCTCACCCCTCCACTTT. Filled out from reference TRBV7-2 and TRBJ1-6, the complete variable domain reads GAGVSQSPSNKVTEKGKDVELRCDPISGHTALYWYRQSLGQGLEFLIYFQGNSAPDKSGLPSDRFSAERTGGSVSTLTIQRTQQEDSAVYLCASSLSVWSSPLHFGNGTRLTVT.

The gene calls are TRBV5-1 and TRBJ2-2; D is ambiguous. The CDR3 runs 14 residues. The V gene's germline CDR1 is SGHRS and CDR2 YFSETQ. V dropped 0 bases and J dropped 4 bases, with 7 bases sitting between them. The DNA for the CDR3 is TGCGCCAGCAGCTTGGAGTATAGCACCGGGGAGCTGTTTTTT. Translated: CASSLEYSTGELFF.

The chain employs TRBV18 and TRBJ2-1; D remains unclear. This CDR3 is 17 amino acids long. V lost 3 bases and J 2 bases, leaving 17 bases between the germline ends. From germline, CDR1 is KGHSH and CDR2 LQKENI. The CDR3 bases are TGTGCCAGCTCACCGTATTTTGCAACAAACCCCTACAATGAGCAGTTCTTC. This codes for CASSPYFATNPYNEQFF.

About this clone: Other DNA sequences in the same sample also yield this CDR3. The genes are TRBV5-1 and TRBJ2-3; 16 positions agree with TRBD2. CDR1 and CDR2 from the germline V gene are SGHRS and YFSETQ. V dropped 0 bases and J dropped 6; count of bases not matched to a gene: 4. CDR3 length: 17 amino acids. CDR3 amino acids: CASSLEGLAGGPDTQYF. In DNA, the CDR3 is TGCGCCAGCAGCTTGGAGGGACTAGCGGGGGGGCCTGATACGCAGTATTTT.

This chain connects TRBV10-1 to TRBJ2-1, with TRBD1 identical over 7 bases. This CDR3 is built from 15 residues. Per germline, CDR1 WNHNN and CDR2 SYGVQD (reference sequence). The trim removed 3 bases at V and 5 bases at J, leaving 7 bases unmatched. The CDR3 reads CASSETGARDNEQFF. DNA for the CDR3: TGCGCCAGCAGTGAAACAGGGGCGAGGGACAATGAGCAGTTCTTC.

The chain combines TRBV10-3 with TRBJ2-7; D gene ambiguous. Germline CDR1 and CDR2: ENHRY and SYGVKD. This CDR3 is built from 13 residues. V was clipped by 7 bases and J by 0 bases, with 10 bases between them. The CDR3 DNA reads TGTGCCATCAAGCAGGCACACTCCTACGAGCAGTACTTC. This codes for CAIKQAHSYEQYF.

This clone is a singleton in its sample. The chain couples TRBV5-1 to TRBJ1-2; a possible D gene is TRBD1 (6 bases). The ends were cut back, 1 base at V and 2 bases at J, with 9 bases in the middle. This CDR3 has 14 residues. Germline CDR1 is SGHRS and CDR2 is YFSETQ. The CDR3 coding sequence is TGCGCCAGCAGCTTGCCCACAGGGAACTATGGCTACACCTTC. It yields the protein CASSLPTGNYGYTF.